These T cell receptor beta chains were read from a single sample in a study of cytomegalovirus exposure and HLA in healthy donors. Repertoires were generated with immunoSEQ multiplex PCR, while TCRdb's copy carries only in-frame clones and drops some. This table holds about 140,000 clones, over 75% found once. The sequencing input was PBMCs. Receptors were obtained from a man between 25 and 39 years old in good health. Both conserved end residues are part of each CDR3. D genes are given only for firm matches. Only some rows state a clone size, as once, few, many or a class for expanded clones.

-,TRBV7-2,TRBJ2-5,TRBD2,TGTGCCAGCAGCTATAGTTCGGGGGGGGAGACCCAGTACTTC,CASSYSSGGETQYF
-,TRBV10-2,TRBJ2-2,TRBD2,TGCGCCAGCACCCTAGCGGGAGAAAGAAACCGGGAGCTGTTTTTT,CASTLAGERNRELFF
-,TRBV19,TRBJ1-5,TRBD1,TGTGCCAGTAGTCCCGGGACAGGGCCTCGTCAGCCCCAGCATTTT,CASSPGTGPRQPQHF
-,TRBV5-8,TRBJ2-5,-,TGTGCCAGCAGCTTCGCACGGGAGACCCAGTACTTC,CASSFARETQYF
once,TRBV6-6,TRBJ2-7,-,TGTGCCAGCAGCCCAACCCGTAGCTCCTACGAGCAGTACTTC,CASSPTRSSYEQYF
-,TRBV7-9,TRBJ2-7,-,TGTGCCAGCAGCTTAGGAAGAGGCGAGCAGTACTTC,CASSLGRGEQYF
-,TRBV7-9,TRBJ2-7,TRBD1,TGTGCCAGCAGCCCGGGGACAGCGCGCTACGAGCAGTACTTC,CASSPGTARYEQYF
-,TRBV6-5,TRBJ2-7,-,TGTGCCAGCAGTCCCCCGGGGGCCTACGAGCAGTACTTC,CASSPPGAYEQYF
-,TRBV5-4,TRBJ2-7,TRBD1,TGTGCCAGCAGCTTTACAGGGGGAGGCGAGCAGTACTTC,CASSFTGGGEQYF
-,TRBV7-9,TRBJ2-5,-,TGTGCCAGCAGCCCTAGCTGGGAAGGAGAGACCCAGTACTTC,CASSPSWEGETQYF
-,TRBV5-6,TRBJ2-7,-,TGTGCCAGCAGCTCATTCTACGAGCAGTACTTC,CASSSFYEQYF
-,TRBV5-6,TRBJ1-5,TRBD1,TGTGCCAGCAGCTTACGGGCAGGGGGCGAGTATAGCAATCAGCCCCAGCATTTT,CASSLRAGGEYSNQPQHF
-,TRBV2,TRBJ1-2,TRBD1,TGTGCCAGCAGTGCCGGACAGGGCGCTAACTATGGCTACACCTTC,CASSAGQGANYGYTF
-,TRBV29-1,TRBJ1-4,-,TGCAGCGTCGCCGTGACAAGTAATGAAAAACTGTTTTTT,CSVAVTSNEKLFF
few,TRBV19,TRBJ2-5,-,TGTGCCAGTAGTAGCAACAGGGTACCAGAGACCCAGTACTTC,CASSSNRVPETQYF
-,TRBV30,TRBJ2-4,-,TGTGCCTGGAGTGTAGGGCCGGACAGTCCTGTGTACTTC,CAWSVGPDSPVYF
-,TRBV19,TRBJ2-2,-,TGTGCCAGTAGTATCCGAACGGGATCTGGGGAGCTGTTTTTT,CASSIRTGSGELFF
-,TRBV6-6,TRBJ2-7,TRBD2,TGTGCCAGCAGAAAACATAGCGGGAGAGGCGCCTACGAGCAGTACTTC,CASRKHSGRGAYEQYF
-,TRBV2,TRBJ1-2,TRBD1,TGTGCCAGCAGTCGTCCCGGGACAGGGTTGCATGGCTACACCTTC,CASSRPGTGLHGYTF
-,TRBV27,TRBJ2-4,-,TGTGCCAGCAGTCCATCCCGGTCCAAAAACATTCAGTACTTC,CASSPSRSKNIQYF
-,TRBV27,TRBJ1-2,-,TGTGCCAGCAGGGGGGCTCTCCTTGGGGACTATGGCTACACCTTC,CASRGALLGDYGYTF
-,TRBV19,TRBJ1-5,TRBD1,TGTGCCAGTAGTATAGATGTACCGGGACAGGGTACAGGTCAGCCCCAGCATTTT,CASSIDVPGQGTGQPQHF
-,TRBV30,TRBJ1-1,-,TGTGCCGGTACCAGGGGGAACACTGAAGCTTTCTTT,CAGTRGNTEAFF
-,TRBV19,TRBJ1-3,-,TGTGCCAGTAGTCCCACCCCAGGGGTGGCTGGAAACACCATATATTTT,CASSPTPGVAGNTIYF
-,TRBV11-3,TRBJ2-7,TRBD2,TGTGCCAGCAGCCCTGGCAGCGGGGATCACTACGAGCAGTACTTC,CASSPGSGDHYEQYF